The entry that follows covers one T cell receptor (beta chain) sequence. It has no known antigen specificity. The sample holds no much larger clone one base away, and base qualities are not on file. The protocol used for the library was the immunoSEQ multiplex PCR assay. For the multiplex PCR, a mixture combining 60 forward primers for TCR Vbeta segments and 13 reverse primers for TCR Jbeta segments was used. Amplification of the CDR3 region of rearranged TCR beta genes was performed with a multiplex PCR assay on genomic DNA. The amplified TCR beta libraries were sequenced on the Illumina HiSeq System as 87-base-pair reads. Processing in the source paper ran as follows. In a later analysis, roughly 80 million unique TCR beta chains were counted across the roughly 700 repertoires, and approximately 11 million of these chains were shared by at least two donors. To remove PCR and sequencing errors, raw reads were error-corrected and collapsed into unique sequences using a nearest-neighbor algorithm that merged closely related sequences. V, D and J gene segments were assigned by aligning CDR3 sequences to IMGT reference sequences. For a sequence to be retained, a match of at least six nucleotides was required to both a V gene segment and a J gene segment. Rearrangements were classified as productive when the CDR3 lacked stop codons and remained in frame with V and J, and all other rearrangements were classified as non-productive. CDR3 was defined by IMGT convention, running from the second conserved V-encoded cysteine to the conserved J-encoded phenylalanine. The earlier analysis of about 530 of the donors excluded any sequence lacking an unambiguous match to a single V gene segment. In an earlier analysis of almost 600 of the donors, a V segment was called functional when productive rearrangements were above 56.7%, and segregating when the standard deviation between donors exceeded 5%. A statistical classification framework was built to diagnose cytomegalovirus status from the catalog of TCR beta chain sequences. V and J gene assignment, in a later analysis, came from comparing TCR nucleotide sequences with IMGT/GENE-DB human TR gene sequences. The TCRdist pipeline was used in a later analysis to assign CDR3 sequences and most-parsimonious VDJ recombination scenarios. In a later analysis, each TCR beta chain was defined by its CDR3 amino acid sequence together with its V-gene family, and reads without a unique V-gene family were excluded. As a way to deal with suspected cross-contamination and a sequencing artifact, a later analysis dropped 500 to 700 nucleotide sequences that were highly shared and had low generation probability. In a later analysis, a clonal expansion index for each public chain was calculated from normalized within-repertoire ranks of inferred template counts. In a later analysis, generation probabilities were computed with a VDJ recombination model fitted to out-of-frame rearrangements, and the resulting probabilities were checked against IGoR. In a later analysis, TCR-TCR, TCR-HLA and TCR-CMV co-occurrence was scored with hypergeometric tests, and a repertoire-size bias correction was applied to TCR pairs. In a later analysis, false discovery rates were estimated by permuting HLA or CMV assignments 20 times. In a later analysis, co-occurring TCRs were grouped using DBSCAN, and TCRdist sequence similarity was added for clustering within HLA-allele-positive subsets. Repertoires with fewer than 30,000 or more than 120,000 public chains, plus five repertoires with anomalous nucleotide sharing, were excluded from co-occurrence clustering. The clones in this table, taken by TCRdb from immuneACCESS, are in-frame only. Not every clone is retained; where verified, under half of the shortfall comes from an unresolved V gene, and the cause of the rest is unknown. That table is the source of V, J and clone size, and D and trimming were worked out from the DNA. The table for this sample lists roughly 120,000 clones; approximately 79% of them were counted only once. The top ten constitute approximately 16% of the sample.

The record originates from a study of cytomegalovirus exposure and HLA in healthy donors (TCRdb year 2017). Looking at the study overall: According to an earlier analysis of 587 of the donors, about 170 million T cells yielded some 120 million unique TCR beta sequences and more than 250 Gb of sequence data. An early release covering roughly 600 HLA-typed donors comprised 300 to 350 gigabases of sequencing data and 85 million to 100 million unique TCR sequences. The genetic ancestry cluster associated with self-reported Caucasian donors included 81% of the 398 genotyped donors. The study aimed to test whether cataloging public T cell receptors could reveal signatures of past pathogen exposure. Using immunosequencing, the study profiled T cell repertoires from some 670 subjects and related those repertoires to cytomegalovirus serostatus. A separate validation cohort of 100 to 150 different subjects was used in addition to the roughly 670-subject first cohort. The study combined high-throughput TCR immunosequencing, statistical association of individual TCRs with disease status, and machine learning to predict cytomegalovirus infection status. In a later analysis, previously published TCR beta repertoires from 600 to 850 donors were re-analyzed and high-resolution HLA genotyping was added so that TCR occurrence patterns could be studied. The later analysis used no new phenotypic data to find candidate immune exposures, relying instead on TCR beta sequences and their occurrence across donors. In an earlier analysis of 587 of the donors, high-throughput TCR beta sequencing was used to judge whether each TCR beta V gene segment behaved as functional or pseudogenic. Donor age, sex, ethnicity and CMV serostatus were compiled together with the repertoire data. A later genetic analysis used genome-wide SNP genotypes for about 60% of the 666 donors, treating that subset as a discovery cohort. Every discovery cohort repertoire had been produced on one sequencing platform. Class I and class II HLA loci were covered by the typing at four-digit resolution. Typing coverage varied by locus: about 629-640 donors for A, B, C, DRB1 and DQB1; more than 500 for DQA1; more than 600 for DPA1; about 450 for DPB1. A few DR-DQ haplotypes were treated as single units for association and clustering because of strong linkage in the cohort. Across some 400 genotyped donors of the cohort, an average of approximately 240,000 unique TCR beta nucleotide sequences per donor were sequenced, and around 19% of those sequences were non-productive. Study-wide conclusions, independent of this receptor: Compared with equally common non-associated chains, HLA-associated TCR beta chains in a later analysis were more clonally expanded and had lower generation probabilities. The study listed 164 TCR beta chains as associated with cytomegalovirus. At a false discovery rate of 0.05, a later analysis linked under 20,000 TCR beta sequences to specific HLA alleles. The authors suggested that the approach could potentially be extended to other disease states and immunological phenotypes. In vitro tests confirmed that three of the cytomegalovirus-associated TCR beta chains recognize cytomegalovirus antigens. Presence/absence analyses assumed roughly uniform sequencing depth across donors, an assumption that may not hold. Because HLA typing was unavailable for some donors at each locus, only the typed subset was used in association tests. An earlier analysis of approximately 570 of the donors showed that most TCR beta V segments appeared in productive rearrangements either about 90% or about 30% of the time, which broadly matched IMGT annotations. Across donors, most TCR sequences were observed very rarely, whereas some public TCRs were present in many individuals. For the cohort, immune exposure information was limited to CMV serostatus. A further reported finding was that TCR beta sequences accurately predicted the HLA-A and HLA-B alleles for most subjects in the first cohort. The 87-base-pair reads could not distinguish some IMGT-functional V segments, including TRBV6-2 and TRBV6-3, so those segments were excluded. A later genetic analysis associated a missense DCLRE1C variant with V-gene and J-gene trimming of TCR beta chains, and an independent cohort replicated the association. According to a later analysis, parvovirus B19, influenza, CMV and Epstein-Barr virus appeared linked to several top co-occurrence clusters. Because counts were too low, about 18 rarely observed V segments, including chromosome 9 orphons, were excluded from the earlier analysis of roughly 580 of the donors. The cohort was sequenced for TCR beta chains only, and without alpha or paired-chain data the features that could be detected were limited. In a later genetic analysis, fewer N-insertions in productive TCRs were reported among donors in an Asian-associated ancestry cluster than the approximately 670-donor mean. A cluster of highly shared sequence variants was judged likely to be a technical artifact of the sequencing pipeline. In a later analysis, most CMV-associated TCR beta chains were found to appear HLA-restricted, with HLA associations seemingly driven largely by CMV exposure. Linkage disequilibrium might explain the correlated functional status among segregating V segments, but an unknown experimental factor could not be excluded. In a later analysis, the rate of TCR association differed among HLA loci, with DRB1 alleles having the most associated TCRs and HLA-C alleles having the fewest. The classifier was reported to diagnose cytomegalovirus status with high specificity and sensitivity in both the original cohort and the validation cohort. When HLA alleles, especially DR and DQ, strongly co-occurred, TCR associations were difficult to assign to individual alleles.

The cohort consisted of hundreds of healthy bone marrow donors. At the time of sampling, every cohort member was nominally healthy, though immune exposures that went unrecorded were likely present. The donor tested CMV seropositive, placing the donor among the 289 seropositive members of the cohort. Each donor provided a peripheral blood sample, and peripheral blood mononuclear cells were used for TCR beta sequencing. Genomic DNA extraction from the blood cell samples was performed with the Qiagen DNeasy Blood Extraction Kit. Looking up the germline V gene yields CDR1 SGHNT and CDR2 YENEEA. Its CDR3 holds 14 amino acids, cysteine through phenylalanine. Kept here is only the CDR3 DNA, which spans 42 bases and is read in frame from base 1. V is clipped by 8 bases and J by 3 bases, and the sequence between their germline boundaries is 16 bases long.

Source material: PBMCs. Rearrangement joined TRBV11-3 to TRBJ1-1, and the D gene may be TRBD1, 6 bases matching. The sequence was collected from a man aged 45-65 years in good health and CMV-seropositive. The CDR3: CASLRGEGDTEAFF. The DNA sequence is TGTGCCAGCCTGCGTGGGGAGGGGGACACTGAAGCTTTCTTT.